A single sample gave rise to the 8 T cell receptor beta chains below, sequenced in a study of T cell responses to AZD1222 COVID-19 vaccine. Here immunoSEQ multiplex PCR was the method, and the copy in TCRdb shows in-frame clones only, minus some. The repertoire holds about 93,000 clones, with over 85% as singletons. Source: peripheral blood, taken on day 0 of MenACWY control vaccination. These receptors all stem from an adult in good health.

In nucleotides, the CDR3 is TGCGCCAGCGGGACAGGGGTCCCGAACACTGAAGCTTTCTTT. Amino acids: CASGTGVPNTEAFF. V usage is TRBV5-1 and J usage is TRBJ1-1, with TRBD1 matching 10 bases. V gave up 7 bases and J gave up 1 base; unmatched junction bases: 4. Germline lookup yields CDR1 SGHRS and CDR2 YFSETQ. This CDR3 has 14 residues.

Concerning this clone: One end of the junction fails to match germline, which may point to a read error. The chain carries TRBV2 and TRBJ2-7, with D maybe TRBD1 (5 bases). Per germline, CDR1 SNHLY and CDR2 FYNNEI. The CDR3 has 12 amino acids. The CDR3 nucleotides read TGTGCCAGGAGTGACAGAGCCTACGAGCAGTACTTC. Translating gives CARSDRAYEQYF.

The rearrangement uses TRBV7-2 and TRBJ1-6; D unclear. The CDR3 length is 13 residues. Germline V CDR1 and CDR2: SGHTA, FQGNSA. V shed 7 bases and J shed 9 bases, with 13 bases lying between them. CDR3 region: CASNDQRGSPLHF. DNA for the CDR3: TGTGCCAGCAATGACCAAAGAGGTTCACCCCTCCACTTT.

The gene calls are TRBV15 and TRBJ2-7, with no clear D. CDR1 is LNHNV and CDR2 is YYDKDF in the germline V gene (reference sequence). Trimming removed 0 bases from V and 7 bases from J, with 7 bases in between. This CDR3 has 12 residues. CDR3: CATSREVGEQYF. CDR3 in DNA: TGTGCCACCAGCAGAGAGGTGGGAGAGCAGTACTTC. The complete variable domain, with remaining parts taken from reference TRBV15 and TRBJ2-7, reads DAMVIQNPRYQVTQFGKPVTLSCSQTLNHNVMYWYQQKSSQAPKLLFHYYDKDFNNEADTPDNFQSRRPNTSFCFLDIRSPGLGDTAMYLCATSREVGEQYFGPGTRLTVT.

The rearrangement uses TRBV19 and TRBJ1-1, with a possible D match to TRBD1 (5 bases). Per germline, CDR1 LNHDA and CDR2 SQIVND (reference sequence). The CDR3 loop spans 13 amino acids. The V and J ends lost 5 bases and 7 bases respectively, with 14 bases between them. DNA of the CDR3: TGTGCCAGTAGTCCTCCGGGGACCCATGAAGCTTTCTTT. It translates to CASSPPGTHEAFF.

CDR3 in amino acids: CASSRDRVNTEAFF. The CDR3 DNA reads TGCGCCAGCAGTCGGGACAGGGTTAACACTGAAGCTTTCTTT. This chain joins TRBV4-3 and TRBJ1-1, with 9 bases lining up with TRBD1. Trimming cost V 6 bases and J 2 bases; bases outside gene matches: 4. The V gene's germline CDR1 is LGHNA and CDR2 YSLEER. This CDR3 has 14 amino acids.

V and J are TRBV27 and TRBJ2-1; D unresolved. From germline, CDR1 is MNHEY and CDR2 SMNVEV (reference sequence). V was shortened by 3 bases and J by 10 bases, with 7 bases between the two germline ends. The CDR3 runs to 11 residues. This CDR3 reads CASSLSDEQFF. In DNA form, the CDR3 reads TGTGCCAGCAGTTTGAGCGACGAGCAGTTCTTC.

The chain combines TRBV18 with TRBJ2-7, with D possibly being TRBD1 (6 bases). Germline V CDR1 and CDR2: KGHSH, LQKENI. The V and J ends lost 6 bases and 4 bases respectively, with 10 bases between them. The CDR3 spans 12 residues. Written as DNA, the CDR3 is TGTGCCAGCTCGCGGACAGAGTACGAGCAGTACTTC. The encoded protein is CASSRTEYEQYF.